This TCR beta chain was captured in a study of blood T cell repertoires in COVID-19. Overall study: Specimens from acute and convalescent COVID-19 originated in the United States, Italy and Spain. PBMCs, B-cell-depleted T cells, or T cells provided the cDNA or gDNA that made up the material.

This CDR3 has 15 amino acids. Germline CDR1 reads MDHEN; CDR2 reads SYDVKM. J gave up 8 bases and V 5 bases, and 11 bases lay outside the gene matches. In the source study's methods: Amplifying reference gene primers gave estimates of nucleated cell counts. Clones were sequenced by immunoSEQ multiplex PCR, and TCRdb holds only the in-frame ones, with some missing. The V and J calls and clone size were taken over from that table, and D and trimming were inferred from the DNA. The sample contains roughly 160,000 clones, under 80% of which appear only once. What was sequenced was peripheral blood. The chain has TRBV28 and TRBJ2-1, with 8 bases fitting TRBD1. This clonotype was sampled from a woman aged 80 or over with acute or convalescent COVID-19. The CDR3 DNA is TGTGCCAGCAGTCGTCGTGGACAGGGCGGGGATGAGCAGTTCTTC. It yields the protein CASSRRGQGGDEQFF.